The count of the clone carrying this T cell receptor (beta chain) is one. Its antigen is still unknown. This sample is part of a study of graft-versus-host responses after intestinal transplantation. Study information: Transplants given to recipients were multivisceral, liver-intestinal, or isolated intestinal. Anti-thymocyte globulin induction, then tacrolimus and steroids for around 3 years, went to all recipients. General study results and limits: The marrow of recipients harbored GvH clones, and ileum or blood showed some of them first.

CDR1 MGHRA and CDR2 YSYEKL come from the germline V gene. The CDR3 length is 15 residues. V was pared by 0 bases and J by 4 bases, with 12 bases between. The data were produced by immunoSEQ multiplex PCR, yet TCRdb's version contains in-frame clones alone and is incomplete. Of just under 90,000 clones listed, roughly four fifths are singletons. This TCR came from a human donor who received an intestinal transplant. The sequencing used unstimulated CD8+ T cells sorted from spleen or lymph node cells, collected before intestinal transplant. The V call is TRBV4-1, the J call TRBJ1-2, with D perhaps TRBD1 (6 bases). The DNA of the CDR3 is TGCGCCAGCAGCCAAGAGAGGGGGAAATTCTATGGCTACACCTTC. Amino acids: CASSQERGKFYGYTF.